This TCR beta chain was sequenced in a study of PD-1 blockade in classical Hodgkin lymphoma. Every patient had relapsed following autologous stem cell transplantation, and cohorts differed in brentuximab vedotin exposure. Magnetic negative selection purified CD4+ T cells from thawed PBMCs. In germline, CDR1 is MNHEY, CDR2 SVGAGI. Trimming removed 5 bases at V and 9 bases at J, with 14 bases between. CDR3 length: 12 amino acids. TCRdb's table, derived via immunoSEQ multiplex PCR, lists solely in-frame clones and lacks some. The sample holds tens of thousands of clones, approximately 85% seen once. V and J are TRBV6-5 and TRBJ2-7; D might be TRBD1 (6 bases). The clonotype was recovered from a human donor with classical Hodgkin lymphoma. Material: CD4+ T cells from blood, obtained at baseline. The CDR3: CASSHEKGGQYF. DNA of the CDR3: TGTGCCAGCAGTCACGAAAAAGGGGGGCAGTACTTC.